Listed below are T cell receptor beta chains from one sample, sequenced in a study of OX40 agonist ivuxolimab in advanced cancers. The assay was immunoSEQ multiplex PCR, and TCRdb's table has in-frame clones only and misses some. The sample lists around 60,000 clones, nearly 95% occurring once. The sample consisted of CD4+ or CD8+ T cells sorted from blood, taken in a trial of the OX40 agonist ivuxolimab. The source of these receptors is an adult with an advanced solid tumor such as melanoma, head and neck, liver or kidney cancer. Each CDR3 is given with its conserved first and last residue. Fields, in order: V gene, J gene, clone size, D gene, CDR3 DNA, CDR3 protein. D genes are given only for firm matches. The size entry is marked missing in some rows and otherwise reads once, few, many or a size class.

v_call: TRBV27; j_call: TRBJ2-3; clone_size: -; d_call: -; cdr3_nt: TGTGCCAGCAGTTTATCCCCAGGGGCGATCACAGATACGCAGTATTTT; cdr3_aa: CASSLSPGAITDTQYF
v_call: TRBV15; j_call: TRBJ2-3; clone_size: -; d_call: -; cdr3_nt: TGTGCCACCAGCATATACTCGAAGCCCACAGATACGCAGTATTTT; cdr3_aa: CATSIYSKPTDTQYF
v_call: TRBV27; j_call: TRBJ1-5; clone_size: -; d_call: -; cdr3_nt: TGTGCCAGCAGCCGTACGGGGGACTATAGCAATCAGCCCCAGCATTTT; cdr3_aa: CASSRTGDYSNQPQHF
v_call: TRBV7-2; j_call: TRBJ2-7; clone_size: -; d_call: -; cdr3_nt: TGTGCCAGCAGCTTCGGGACGGAGACCTACGAGCAGTACTTC; cdr3_aa: CASSFGTETYEQYF
v_call: TRBV28; j_call: TRBJ2-7; clone_size: -; d_call: -; cdr3_nt: TGTGCCAGCAGTTTAGATCCTTCCTACGAGCAGTACTTC; cdr3_aa: CASSLDPSYEQYF
v_call: TRBV5-1; j_call: TRBJ2-7; clone_size: -; d_call: TRBD2; cdr3_nt: TGCGCCAGCAGCAGTAGTGGAAGCGGGATATACGAGCAGTACTTC; cdr3_aa: CASSSSGSGIYEQYF
v_call: TRBV7-6; j_call: TRBJ2-2; clone_size: once; d_call: TRBD2; cdr3_nt: TGTGCCAGCAGCCTAGGGACTAGCGGTAACACCGGGGAGCTGTTTTTT; cdr3_aa: CASSLGTSGNTGELFF
v_call: TRBV29-1; j_call: TRBJ1-1; clone_size: -; d_call: -; cdr3_nt: TGCAGCGTCGTACAGGGACTGAACACTGAAGCTTTCTTT; cdr3_aa: CSVVQGLNTEAFF
v_call: TRBV10-3; j_call: TRBJ2-1; clone_size: once; d_call: -; cdr3_nt: TGTGCCACCGGAGATCGAGATGAGCAGTTCTTC; cdr3_aa: CATGDRDEQFF
v_call: TRBV28; j_call: TRBJ2-5; clone_size: once; d_call: -; cdr3_nt: -; cdr3_aa: CASSSASGRAQGFLETQYF
v_call: TRBV10-2; j_call: TRBJ1-5; clone_size: once; d_call: -; cdr3_nt: TGCGCCAGCAGTGAGTATGGTCAGCCCCAGCATTTT; cdr3_aa: CASSEYGQPQHF
v_call: TRBV30; j_call: TRBJ1-3; clone_size: -; d_call: -; cdr3_nt: TGTGCCTGGAGTGATGGGGTGACTGGAAACACCATATATTTT; cdr3_aa: CAWSDGVTGNTIYF
v_call: TRBV4-1; j_call: TRBJ1-2; clone_size: once; d_call: -; cdr3_nt: TGCGCCACCGACCCCAACGTCCGCTATGGCTACACCTTC; cdr3_aa: CATDPNVRYGYTF
v_call: TRBV2; j_call: TRBJ1-2; clone_size: -; d_call: -; cdr3_nt: TGTGCCAGCAGTGAAGCGCGGACAGCCGATGGCTACACCTTC; cdr3_aa: CASSEARTADGYTF
v_call: TRBV6-1; j_call: TRBJ1-2; clone_size: -; d_call: -; cdr3_nt: TGTGCCAGCAGTGGCCCGAAAGTACAGAGTATGGGCTATGGCTACACCTTC; cdr3_aa: CASSGPKVQSMGYGYTF
v_call: TRBV5-6; j_call: TRBJ1-1; clone_size: -; d_call: -; cdr3_nt: TGTGCCAGCAGCTTGCTGGGTACCTCGGTGAACACTGAAGCTTTCTTT; cdr3_aa: CASSLLGTSVNTEAFF
v_call: TRBV4-3; j_call: TRBJ2-7; clone_size: -; d_call: -; cdr3_nt: TGCGCCAGCAGCCAAGGCGCCGAGCAGTACTTC; cdr3_aa: CASSQGAEQYF
v_call: TRBV6-6; j_call: TRBJ1-1; clone_size: -; d_call: -; cdr3_nt: TGTGCCAGCAGCCCCGGGGTAGGGAGCACTGAAGCTTTCTTT; cdr3_aa: CASSPGVGSTEAFF
v_call: TRBV27; j_call: TRBJ2-7; clone_size: -; d_call: TRBD2; cdr3_nt: TGTGCCAGCAGTTTAGTAGCGGGACGGTACGAGCAGTACTTC; cdr3_aa: CASSLVAGRYEQYF
v_call: TRBV6-5; j_call: TRBJ2-5; clone_size: -; d_call: TRBD2; cdr3_nt: TGTGCCAGCAGTTACTCACTAGCGGGAGTCGGAGAGACCCAGTACTTC; cdr3_aa: CASSYSLAGVGETQYF
v_call: TRBV30; j_call: TRBJ1-1; clone_size: -; d_call: -; cdr3_nt: TGTGCCTGGAGTGTCCAGGGATACACTGAAGCTTTCTTT; cdr3_aa: CAWSVQGYTEAFF
v_call: TRBV29-1; j_call: TRBJ2-7; clone_size: -; d_call: -; cdr3_nt: TGCAGCGTTTGGGGGGCTGACACCTACGAGCAGTACTTC; cdr3_aa: CSVWGADTYEQYF
v_call: TRBV4-3; j_call: TRBJ2-7; clone_size: -; d_call: -; cdr3_nt: TGCGCCAGCAGCCAAGATCGGGCTTTGAAGGGAACTACCTACGAGCAGTACTTC; cdr3_aa: CASSQDRALKGTTYEQYF